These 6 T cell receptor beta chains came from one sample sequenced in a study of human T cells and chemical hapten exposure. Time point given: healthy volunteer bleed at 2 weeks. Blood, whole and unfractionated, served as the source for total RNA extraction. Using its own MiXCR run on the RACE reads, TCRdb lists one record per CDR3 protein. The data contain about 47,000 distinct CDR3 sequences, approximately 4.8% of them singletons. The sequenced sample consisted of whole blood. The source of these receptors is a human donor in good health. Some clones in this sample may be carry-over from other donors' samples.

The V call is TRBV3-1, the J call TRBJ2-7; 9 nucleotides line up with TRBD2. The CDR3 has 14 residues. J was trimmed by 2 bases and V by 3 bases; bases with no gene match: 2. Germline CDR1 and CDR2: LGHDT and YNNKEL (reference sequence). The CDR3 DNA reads TGTGCCAGCAGCCAGCGGGAGGGCCCCTACGAGCAGTACTTC. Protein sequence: CASSQREGPYEQYF.

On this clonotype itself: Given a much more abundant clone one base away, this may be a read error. CDR3 coding DNA: TGCGCCAGCGGCCTGACAGGATACAATGAAAAACTGTTTTTT. Translated: CASGLTGYNEKLFF. V is TRBV5-1 and J is TRBJ1-4; D may be TRBD1 (6 bases). This CDR3 is 14 amino acids long. V gave up 7 bases and J gave up 5 bases, with 15 bases separating them. The germline CDR1 and CDR2 sequences are SGHRS and YFSETQ.

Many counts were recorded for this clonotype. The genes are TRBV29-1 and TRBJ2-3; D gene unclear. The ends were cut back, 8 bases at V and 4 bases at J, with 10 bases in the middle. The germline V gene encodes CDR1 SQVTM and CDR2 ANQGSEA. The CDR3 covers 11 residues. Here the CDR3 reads CSSNIPDTQYF. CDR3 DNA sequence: TGCAGCTCAAATATTCCAGATACGCAGTATTTT.

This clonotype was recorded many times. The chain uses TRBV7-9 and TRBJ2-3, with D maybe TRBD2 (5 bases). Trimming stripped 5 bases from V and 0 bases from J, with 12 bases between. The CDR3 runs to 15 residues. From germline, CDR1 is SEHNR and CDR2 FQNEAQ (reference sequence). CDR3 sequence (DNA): TGTGCCAGCAGCATTCGAGCGGCTAGCACAGATACGCAGTATTTT. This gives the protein CASSIRAASTDTQYF. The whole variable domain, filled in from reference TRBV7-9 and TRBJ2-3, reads DTGVSQNPRHKITKRGQNVTFRCDPISEHNRLYWYRQTLGQGPEFLTYFQNEAQLEKSRLLSDRFSAERPKGSFSTLEIQRTEQGDSAMYLCASSIRAASTDTQYFGPGTRLTVL.

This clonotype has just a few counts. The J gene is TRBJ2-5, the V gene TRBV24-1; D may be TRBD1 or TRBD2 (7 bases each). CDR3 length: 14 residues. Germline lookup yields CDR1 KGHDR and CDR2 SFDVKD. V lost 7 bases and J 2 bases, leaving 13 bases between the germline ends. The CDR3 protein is CATSWGGQQETQYF. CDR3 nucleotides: TGTGCCACCAGCTGGGGGGGACAGCAAGAGACCCAGTACTTC.

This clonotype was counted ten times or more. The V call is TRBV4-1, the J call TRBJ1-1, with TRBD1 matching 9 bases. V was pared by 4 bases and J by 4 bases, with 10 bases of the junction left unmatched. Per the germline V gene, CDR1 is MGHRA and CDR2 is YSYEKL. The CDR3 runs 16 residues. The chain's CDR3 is CASSPTTGGGGTEAFF. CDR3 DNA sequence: TGCGCCAGCAGCCCCACGACAGGGGGGGGAGGCACTGAAGCTTTCTTT.